A selection of T cell receptor beta chains follows, all from one sample in a study of human T cells and chemical hapten exposure. TCRdb re-called the RACE reads through MiXCR, storing one row per CDR3 protein. In the table there are 80,000 to 95,000 distinct CDR3 sequences, more than 9% of which are singletons. The sample was whole blood, taken in connection with sensitization to the hapten diphenylcyclopropenone (DPC). All receptors derive from a man aged 18 to 30 with alopecia areata. Some clones in this sample may be carry-over from other donors' samples. CDR3s include the opening cysteine and the closing phenylalanine or tryptophan. The D gene is left open where the match is weak. Clone size is not always given. Where it is, it says once, few, many or a class for expanded clones.

D	size	V	J	DNA	CDR3
-	-	TRBV7-9	TRBJ2-1	TGTGCCAGCAGGAACCAGGATTACAATGAGCAGTTCTTC	CASRNQDYNEQFF
TRBD1	-	TRBV29-1	TRBJ2-1	TGCAGCGTTGAAGGACAGGGGTGGAATGAGCAGTTCTTC	CSVEGQGWNEQFF
TRBD1	many	TRBV9	TRBJ1-1	TGTGCCAGCAGCGTAGGCCACAGGGGGAACACTGAAGCTTTCTTT	CASSVGHRGNTEAFF
-	many	TRBV7-2	TRBJ1-1	TGTGCCAGCAGCTTATATGGCTCTGAAGCTTTCTTT	CASSLYGSEAFF
-	many	TRBV7-3	TRBJ2-1	TGTGCCAGCAGCTTAGAACTGAGCAATGAGCAGTTCTTC	CASSLELSNEQFF
-	few	TRBV7-3	TRBJ2-2	TGTGCCAGCAGCCCTCGTGGACAGCCCACCGGGGAGCTGTTTTTT	CASSPRGQPTGELFF
-	-	TRBV12-3/TRBV12-4	TRBJ2-7	TGTGCCAGCAGGACGGGGGTTAAGGACGAGCAGTACTTC	CASRTGVKDEQYF
TRBD2	many	TRBV7-3	TRBJ2-2	TGTGCCAGCAGCTTAACAGGCGGGGGCACCGGGGAGCTGTTTTTT	CASSLTGGGTGELFF
-	many	TRBV15	TRBJ2-3	TGTGCCACCAGCAGAGCGCCTAGGGCCACAGATACGCAGTATTTT	CATSRAPRATDTQYF
-	-	TRBV4-3	TRBJ2-5	TGCGCCAGCAGTTCGACCGGGGGGCAGGGGGAGACCCAGTACTTC	CASSSTGGQGETQYF
-	-	TRBV6-2/TRBV6-3	TRBJ1-1	TGTGCCAGCAGGGGAAGCTACGGTGAAGCTTTCTTT	CASRGSYGEAFF
-	few	TRBV6-4	TRBJ1-5	TGTGCCAGCAGTGTAAGACGGAGGAGTGTGCCTAAGGGCAATCAGCCCCAGCATTTT	CASSVRRRSVPKGNQPQHF
TRBD2	many	TRBV6-2/TRBV6-3	TRBJ2-7	TGTGCCAGCACATGGCTAGCGGGCTCCTACGAGCAGTACTTC	CASTWLAGSYEQYF
-	-	TRBV27	TRBJ1-2	TGTGCCAGCAGTCCTCAATATCTTATTACGACAGCTAAGAACTATGGCTACACCTTC	CASSPQYLITTAKNYGYTF
-	many	TRBV20-1	TRBJ2-1	TGCAGTGCTAAGTCCCTACAGCGGACCTACAATGAGCAGTTCTTC	CSAKSLQRTYNEQFF
TRBD1	-	TRBV4-1	TRBJ1-6	TGCGCCAGCAGCCAAGCCGGGACAGGGGATTCACCCCTCCACTTT	CASSQAGTGDSPLHF
-	-	TRBV18	TRBJ1-1	TGTGCCAGCTCTCTTACAGCCGGGCCGGCACTTGAAGCTTTCTTT	CASSLTAGPALEAFF
TRBD1	few	TRBV4-3	TRBJ2-3	TGCGCCAGCAGCCAACGGGGACAGGGCCCCTTCACAGATACGCAGTATTTT	CASSQRGQGPFTDTQYF
-	few	TRBV7-9	TRBJ1-2	TGTGCCAGCAGCTTATTGGCGGAGGGAAGTGGCTACACCTTC	CASSLLAEGSGYTF
TRBD1	-	TRBV11-2	TRBJ2-2	TGTGCCAGCAGCCTAGGTCTGGCAGGGGGCACCGGGGAGCTGTTTTTT	CASSLGLAGGTGELFF
-	few	TRBV19	TRBJ1-1	TGTGCCAGTAGTATGGAGACCCGGAACACTGAAGCTTTCTTT	CASSMETRNTEAFF
-	-	TRBV7-2	TRBJ1-4	TGTGCCAGCAGCTTAGGCAGGGGTGATGAAAAACTGTTTTTT	CASSLGRGDEKLFF
TRBD1	-	TRBV2	TRBJ2-5	TGTGCCAGCAGCCGGGGACAGGGGGACCAAGAGACCCAGTACTTC	CASSRGQGDQETQYF
-	many	TRBV12-3/TRBV12-4	TRBJ1-4	TGTGCCAGCAGTTTGGCGGACAGAGAAAAACTGTTTTTT	CASSLADREKLFF
TRBD1	few	TRBV7-6	TRBJ1-4	TGTGCCAGCAGCCCGGGACAGGCTGCAACTAATGAAAAACTGTTTTTT	CASSPGQAATNEKLFF